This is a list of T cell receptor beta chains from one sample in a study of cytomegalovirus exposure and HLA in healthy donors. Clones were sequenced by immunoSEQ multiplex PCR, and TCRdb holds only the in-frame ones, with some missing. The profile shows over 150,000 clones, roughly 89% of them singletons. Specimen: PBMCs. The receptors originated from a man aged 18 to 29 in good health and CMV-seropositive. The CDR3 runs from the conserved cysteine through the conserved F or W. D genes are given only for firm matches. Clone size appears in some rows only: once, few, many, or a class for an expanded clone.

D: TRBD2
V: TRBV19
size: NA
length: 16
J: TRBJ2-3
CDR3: CASSMGLAPGGDTQYF
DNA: TGTGCCAGTAGTATGGGACTAGCCCCTGGTGGAGATACGCAGTATTTT

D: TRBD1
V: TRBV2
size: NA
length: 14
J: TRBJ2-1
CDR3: CASSRTGEYNEQFF
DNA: TGTGCCAGCAGTAGGACAGGGGAATACAATGAGCAGTTCTTC

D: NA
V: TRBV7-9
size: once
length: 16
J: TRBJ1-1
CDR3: CASSISTGSLNTEAFF
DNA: TGTGCCAGCAGCATCAGCACAGGGAGTTTGAACACTGAAGCTTTCTTT

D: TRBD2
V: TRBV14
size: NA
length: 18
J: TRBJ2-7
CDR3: CASSQGAWGLAGGGEQYF
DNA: TGTGCCAGCAGCCAGGGAGCGTGGGGACTAGCGGGAGGAGGCGAGCAGTACTTC

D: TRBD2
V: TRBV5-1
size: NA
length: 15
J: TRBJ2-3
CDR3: CASSLRTSGSDTQYF
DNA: TGCGCCAGCAGCCTGAGGACTAGCGGGAGCGATACGCAGTATTTT

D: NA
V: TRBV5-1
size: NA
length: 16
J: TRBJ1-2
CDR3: CASSPGLNQAGYGYTF
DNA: TGCGCCAGCAGCCCGGGATTAAATCAGGCAGGATATGGCTACACCTTC

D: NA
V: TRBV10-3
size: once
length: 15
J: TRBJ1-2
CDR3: CAISENSQGDYGYTF
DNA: TGTGCCATCAGTGAGAATTCACAGGGTGACTATGGCTACACCTTC

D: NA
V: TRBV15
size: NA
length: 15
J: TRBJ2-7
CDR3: CATSRDRYTTYEQYF
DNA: TGTGCCACCAGCAGAGATAGGTACACTACCTACGAGCAGTACTTC

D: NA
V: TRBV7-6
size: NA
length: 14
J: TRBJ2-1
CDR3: CASSLEAGTNEQFF
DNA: TGTGCCAGCAGCTTAGAGGCGGGGACGAATGAGCAGTTCTTC

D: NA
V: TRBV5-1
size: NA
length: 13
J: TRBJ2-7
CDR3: CASSYIADYEQYF
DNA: TGCGCCAGCAGCTACATAGCGGACTACGAGCAGTACTTC

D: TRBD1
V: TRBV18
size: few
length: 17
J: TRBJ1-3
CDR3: CASSPSQTGGTGNTIYF
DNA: TGTGCCAGCTCACCATCTCAAACAGGGGGGACTGGAAACACCATATATTTT

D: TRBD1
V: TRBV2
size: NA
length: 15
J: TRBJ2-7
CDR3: CAIRIRQGDFYEQYF
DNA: TGTGCCATACGAATTCGACAGGGGGACTTCTACGAGCAGTACTTC

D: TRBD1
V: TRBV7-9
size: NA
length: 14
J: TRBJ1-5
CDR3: CASSSGQVNQPQHF
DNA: TGTGCCAGCAGCTCGGGACAGGTGAATCAGCCCCAGCATTTT

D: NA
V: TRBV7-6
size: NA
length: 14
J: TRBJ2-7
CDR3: CASSPGGSLYEQYF
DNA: TGTGCCAGCAGCCCAGGGGGGTCGCTCTACGAGCAGTACTTC

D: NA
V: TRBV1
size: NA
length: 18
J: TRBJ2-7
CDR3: CTSSQWRRAPSGRYEQYF
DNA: TGCACCAGCAGCCAATGGCGGAGGGCTCCCAGCGGGAGATACGAGCAGTACTTC

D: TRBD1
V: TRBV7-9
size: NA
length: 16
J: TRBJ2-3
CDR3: CASSGYRGLSTDTQYF
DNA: TGTGCCAGCAGCGGATACAGGGGGTTGAGCACAGATACGCAGTATTTT

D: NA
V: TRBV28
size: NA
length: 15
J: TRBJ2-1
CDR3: CASSLRGKGVVEQFF
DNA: TGTGCCAGCAGTTTACGTGGAAAGGGAGTGGTTGAGCAGTTCTTC

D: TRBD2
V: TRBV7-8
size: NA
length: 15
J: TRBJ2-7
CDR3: CASSLEVAGNSEQYF
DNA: TGTGCCAGCAGCTTAGAAGTAGCGGGAAATAGCGAGCAGTACTTC

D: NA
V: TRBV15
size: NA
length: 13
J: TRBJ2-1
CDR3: CATSENSYNEQFF
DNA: TGTGCCACCTCCGAGAACTCCTACAATGAGCAGTTCTTC

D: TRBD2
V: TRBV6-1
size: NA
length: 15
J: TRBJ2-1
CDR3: CASRGSLAGVNEQFF
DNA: TGTGCCAGCAGGGGGTCCCTAGCGGGAGTAAATGAGCAGTTCTTC

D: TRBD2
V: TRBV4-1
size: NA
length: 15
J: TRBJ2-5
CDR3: CASSQDSGRAETQYF
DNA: TGCGCCAGCAGCCAAGATAGCGGGAGAGCGGAGACCCAGTACTTC

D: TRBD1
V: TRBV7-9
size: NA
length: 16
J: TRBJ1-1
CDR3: CASSLDRGRGDTEAFF
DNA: TGTGCCAGCAGCTTAGACCGCGGCAGGGGGGACACTGAAGCTTTCTTT

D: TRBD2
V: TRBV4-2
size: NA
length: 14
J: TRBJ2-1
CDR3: CASSQAGGGNEQFF
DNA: TGTGCCAGCAGCCAAGCGGGAGGGGGCAATGAGCAGTTCTTC

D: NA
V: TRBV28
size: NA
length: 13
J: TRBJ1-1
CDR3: CASSPTHYTEAFF
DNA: TGTGCCAGCAGCCCGACACACTACACTGAAGCTTTCTTT

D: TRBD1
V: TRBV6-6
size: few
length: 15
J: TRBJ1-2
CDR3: CASSLPPGQGYGYTF
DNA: TGTGCCAGCAGTCTACCACCGGGACAGGGGTATGGCTACACCTTC

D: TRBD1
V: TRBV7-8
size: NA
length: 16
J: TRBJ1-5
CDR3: CASSTRQGSAWQPQHF
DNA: TGTGCCAGCAGCACCCGACAGGGGTCGGCCTGGCAGCCCCAGCATTTT

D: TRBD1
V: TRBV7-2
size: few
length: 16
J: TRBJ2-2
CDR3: CASSLGGQANTGELFF
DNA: TGTGCCAGCAGCTTAGGGGGACAGGCGAACACCGGGGAGCTGTTTTTT

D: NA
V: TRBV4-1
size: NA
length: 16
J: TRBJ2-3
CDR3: CASSQLGRGGSDTQYF
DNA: TGCGCCAGCAGCCAACTTGGGAGGGGGGGTTCAGATACGCAGTATTTT

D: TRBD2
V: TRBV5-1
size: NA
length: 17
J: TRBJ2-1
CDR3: CASSPGPSGGSYNEQFF
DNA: TGCGCCAGCAGCCCGGGTCCTAGCGGGGGATCCTACAATGAGCAGTTCTTC

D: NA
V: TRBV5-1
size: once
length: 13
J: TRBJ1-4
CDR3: CASSLGQREKLFF
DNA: TGCGCCAGCAGCTTGGGGCAGCGAGAAAAACTGTTTTTT

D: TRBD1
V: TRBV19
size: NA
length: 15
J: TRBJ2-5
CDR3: CASREGPGGGETQYF
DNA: TGTGCCAGCCGCGAGGGGCCAGGGGGCGGTGAGACCCAGTACTTC

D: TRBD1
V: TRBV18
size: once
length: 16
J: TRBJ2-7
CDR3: CASRAVVGQGSYEQYF
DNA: TGTGCCAGCCGCGCCGTAGTGGGACAGGGAAGTTACGAGCAGTACTTC

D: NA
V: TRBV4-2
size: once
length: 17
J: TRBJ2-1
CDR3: CASSHMTVAASYNEQFF
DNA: TGTGCCAGCAGCCACATGACTGTGGCCGCCTCCTACAATGAGCAGTTCTTC

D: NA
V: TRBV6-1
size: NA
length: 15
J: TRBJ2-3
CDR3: CASTGERTLTDTQYF
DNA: TGTGCCAGCACAGGGGAGCGAACGCTCACAGATACGCAGTATTTT

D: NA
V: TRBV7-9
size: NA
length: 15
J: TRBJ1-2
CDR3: CASSFISQGPGGYTF
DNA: TGTGCCAGCAGCTTTATATCTCAGGGTCCGGGCGGCTACACCTTC

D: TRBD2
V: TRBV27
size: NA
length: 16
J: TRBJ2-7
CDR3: CASRPRAGIRAYEQYF
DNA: TGTGCCAGCAGACCCCGAGCGGGAATTCGGGCCTACGAGCAGTACTTC

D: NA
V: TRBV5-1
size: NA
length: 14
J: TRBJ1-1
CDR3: CASSLDRVNTEAFF
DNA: TGCGCCAGCAGCTTGGACAGGGTGAACACTGAAGCTTTCTTT

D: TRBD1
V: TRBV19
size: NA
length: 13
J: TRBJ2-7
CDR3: CASSTGQGWEQYF
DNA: TGTGCCAGTAGTACGGGACAGGGGTGGGAGCAGTACTTC

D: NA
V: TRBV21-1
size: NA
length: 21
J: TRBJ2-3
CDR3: CASSKLRTTVQRLGVADTQYF
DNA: TGTGCCAGCAGCAAATTAAGGACTACGGTTCAGCGACTAGGAGTGGCAGATACGCAGTATTTT

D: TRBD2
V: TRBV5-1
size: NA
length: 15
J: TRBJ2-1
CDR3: CASSLFTSGSNEQFF
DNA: TGCGCCAGCAGCTTGTTTACTAGCGGGAGCAATGAGCAGTTCTTC

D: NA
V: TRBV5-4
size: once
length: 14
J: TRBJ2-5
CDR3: CASIADRNQETQYF
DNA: TGTGCCAGCATCGCAGACAGGAATCAAGAGACCCAGTACTTC

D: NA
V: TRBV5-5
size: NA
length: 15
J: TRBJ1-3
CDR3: CASSSLGSSGNTIYF
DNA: TGTGCCAGCAGCTCCCTCGGGTCCTCTGGAAACACCATATATTTT

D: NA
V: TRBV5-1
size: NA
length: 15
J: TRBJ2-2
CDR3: CASSLDRPNTGELFF
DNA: TGCGCCAGCAGCTTGGACAGGCCGAACACCGGGGAGCTGTTTTTT

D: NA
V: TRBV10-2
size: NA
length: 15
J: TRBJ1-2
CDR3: CASSEAHLGYYGYTF
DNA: TGCGCCAGCAGTGAGGCCCACCTAGGTTACTATGGCTACACCTTC

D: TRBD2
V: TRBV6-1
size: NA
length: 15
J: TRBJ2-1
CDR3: CASSFGLADNNEQFF
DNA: TGTGCCAGCAGTTTCGGGCTAGCGGATAACAATGAGCAGTTCTTC

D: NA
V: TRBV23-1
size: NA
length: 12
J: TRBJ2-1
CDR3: CASSQSNNEQFF
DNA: TGCGCCAGCAGTCAATCCAACAATGAGCAGTTCTTC

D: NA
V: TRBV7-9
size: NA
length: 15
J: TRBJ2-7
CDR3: CASSRGGGNEGEQYF
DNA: TGTGCCAGCAGCAGAGGAGGCGGGAACGAAGGGGAGCAGTACTTC

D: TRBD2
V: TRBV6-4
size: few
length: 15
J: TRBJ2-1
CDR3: CASSERAGTYNEQFF
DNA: TGTGCCAGCAGTGAACGAGCGGGGACCTACAATGAGCAGTTCTTC

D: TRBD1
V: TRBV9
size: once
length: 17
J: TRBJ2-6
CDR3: CASSVSSTGAGANVLTF
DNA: TGTGCCAGCAGCGTATCGTCTACAGGGGCTGGGGCCAACGTCCTGACTTTC